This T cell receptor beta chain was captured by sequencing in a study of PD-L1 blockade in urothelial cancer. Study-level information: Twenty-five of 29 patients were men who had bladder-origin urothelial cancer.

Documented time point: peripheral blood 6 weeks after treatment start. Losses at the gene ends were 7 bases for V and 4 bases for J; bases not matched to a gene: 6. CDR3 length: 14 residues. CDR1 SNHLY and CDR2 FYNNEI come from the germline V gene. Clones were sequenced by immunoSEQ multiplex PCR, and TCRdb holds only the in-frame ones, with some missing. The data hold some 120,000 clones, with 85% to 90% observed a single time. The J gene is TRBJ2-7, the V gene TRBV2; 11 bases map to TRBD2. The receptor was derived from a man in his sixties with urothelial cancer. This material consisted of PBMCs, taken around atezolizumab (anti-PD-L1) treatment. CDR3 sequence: CASIGVAGGYEQYF. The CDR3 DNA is TGTGCCAGCATAGGAGTAGCGGGAGGGTACGAGCAGTACTTC.